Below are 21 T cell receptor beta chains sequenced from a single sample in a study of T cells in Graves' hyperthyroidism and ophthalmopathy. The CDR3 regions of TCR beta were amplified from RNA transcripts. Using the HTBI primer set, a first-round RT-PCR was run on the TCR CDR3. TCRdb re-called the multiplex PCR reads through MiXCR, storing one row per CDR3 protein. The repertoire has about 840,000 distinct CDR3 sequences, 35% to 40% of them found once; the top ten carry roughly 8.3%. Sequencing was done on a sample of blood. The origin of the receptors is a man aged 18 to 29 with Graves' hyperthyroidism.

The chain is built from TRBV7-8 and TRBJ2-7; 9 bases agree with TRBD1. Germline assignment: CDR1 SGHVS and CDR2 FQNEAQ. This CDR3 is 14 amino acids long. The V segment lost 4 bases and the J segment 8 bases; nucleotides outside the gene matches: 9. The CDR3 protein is CASSSTGGRSQQYF. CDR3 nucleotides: TGTGCCAGCAGCTCGACAGGGGGACGATCCCAGCAGTACTTC.

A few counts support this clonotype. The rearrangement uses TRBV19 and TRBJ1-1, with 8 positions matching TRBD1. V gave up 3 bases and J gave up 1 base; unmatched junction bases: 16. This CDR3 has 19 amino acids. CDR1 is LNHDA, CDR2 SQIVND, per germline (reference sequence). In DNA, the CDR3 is TGTGCCAGTAGTATCTTCTCTTCGTTGGACAGGGATCAGAACACTGAAGCTTTCTTT. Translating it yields CASSIFSSLDRDQNTEAFF.

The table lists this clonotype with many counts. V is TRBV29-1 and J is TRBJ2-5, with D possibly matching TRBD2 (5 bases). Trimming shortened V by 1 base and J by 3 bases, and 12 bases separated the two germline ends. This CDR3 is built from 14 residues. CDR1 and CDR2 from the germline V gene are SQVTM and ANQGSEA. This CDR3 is CSVEAPPGEETQYF. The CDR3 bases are TGCAGCGTTGAAGCCCCCCCCGGGGAAGAGACCCAGTACTTC. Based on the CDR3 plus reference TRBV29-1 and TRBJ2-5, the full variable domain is SAVISQKPSRDICQRGTSLTIQCQVDSQVTMMFWYRQQPGQSLTLIATANQGSEATYESGFVIDKFPISRPNLTFSTLTVSNMSPEDSSIYLCSVEAPPGEETQYFGPGTRLLVL.

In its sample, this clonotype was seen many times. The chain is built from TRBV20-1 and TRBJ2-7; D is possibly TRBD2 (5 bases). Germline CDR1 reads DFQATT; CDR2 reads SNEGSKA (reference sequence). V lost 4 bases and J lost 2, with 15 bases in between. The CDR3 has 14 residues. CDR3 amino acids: CSATQERVAYEQYF. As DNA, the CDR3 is TGCAGTGCTACCCAGGAGAGGGTGGCCTACGAGCAGTACTTC.

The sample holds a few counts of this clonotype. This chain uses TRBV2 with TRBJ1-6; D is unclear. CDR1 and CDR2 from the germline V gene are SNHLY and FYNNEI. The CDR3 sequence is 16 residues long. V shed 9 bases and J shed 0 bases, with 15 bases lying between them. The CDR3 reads CASGSDSSSYNSPLHF. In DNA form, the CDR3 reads TGTGCCAGTGGCAGCGACTCAAGCTCCTATAATTCACCCCTCCACTTT.

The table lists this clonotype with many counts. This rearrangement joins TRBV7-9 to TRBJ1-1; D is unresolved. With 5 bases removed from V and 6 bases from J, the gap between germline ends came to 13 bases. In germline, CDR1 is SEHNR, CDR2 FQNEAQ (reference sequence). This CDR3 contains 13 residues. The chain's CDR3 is CASSKISGPEAFF. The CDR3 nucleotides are TGTGCCAGCAGCAAAATCTCTGGGCCTGAAGCTTTCTTT.

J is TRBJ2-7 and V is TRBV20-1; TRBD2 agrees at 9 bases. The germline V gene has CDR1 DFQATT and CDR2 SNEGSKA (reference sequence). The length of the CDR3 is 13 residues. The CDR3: CGVLAGLSHEQYF. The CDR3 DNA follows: TGCGGCGTCCTAGCGGGATTATCCCACGAGCAGTACTTC.

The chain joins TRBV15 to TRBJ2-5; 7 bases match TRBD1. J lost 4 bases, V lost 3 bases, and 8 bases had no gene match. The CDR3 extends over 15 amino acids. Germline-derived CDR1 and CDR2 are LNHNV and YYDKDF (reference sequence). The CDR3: CATSRIDRERETQYF. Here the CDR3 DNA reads TGTGCCACCAGCAGGATCGACAGGGAGAGAGAGACCCAGTACTTC.

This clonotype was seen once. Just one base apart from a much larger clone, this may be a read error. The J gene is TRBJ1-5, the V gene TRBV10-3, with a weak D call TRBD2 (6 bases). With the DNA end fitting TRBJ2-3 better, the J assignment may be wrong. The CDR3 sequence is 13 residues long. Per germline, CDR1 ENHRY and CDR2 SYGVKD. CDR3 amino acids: CAISERGDQPQYF. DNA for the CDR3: TGTGCCATCAGTGAGCGCGGGGATCAGCCCCAGTATTTT.

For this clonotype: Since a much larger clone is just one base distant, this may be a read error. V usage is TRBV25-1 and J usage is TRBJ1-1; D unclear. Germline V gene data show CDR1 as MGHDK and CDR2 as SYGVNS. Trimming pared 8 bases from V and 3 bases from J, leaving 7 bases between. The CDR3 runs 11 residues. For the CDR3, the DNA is TGTGCCAGCGCGTCGGACACTGAAGCTTTCTTT. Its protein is CASASDTEAFF. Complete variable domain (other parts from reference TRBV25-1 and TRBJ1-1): EADIYQTPRYLVIGTGKKITLECSQTMGHDKMYWYQQDPGMELHLIHYSYGVNSTEKGDLSSESTVSRIRTEHFPLTLESARPSHTSQYLCASASDTEAFFGQGTRLTVV.

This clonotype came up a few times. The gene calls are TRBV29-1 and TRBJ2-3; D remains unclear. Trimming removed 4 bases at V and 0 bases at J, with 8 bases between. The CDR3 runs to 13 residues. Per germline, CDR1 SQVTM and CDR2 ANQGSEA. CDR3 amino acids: CSVVAESTDTQYF. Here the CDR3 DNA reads TGCAGCGTTGTGGCAGAGAGCACAGATACGCAGTATTTT.

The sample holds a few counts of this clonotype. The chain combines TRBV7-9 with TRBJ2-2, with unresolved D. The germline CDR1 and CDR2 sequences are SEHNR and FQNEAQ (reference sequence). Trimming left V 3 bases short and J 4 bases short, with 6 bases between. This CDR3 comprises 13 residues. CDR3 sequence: CASSLLSTGELFF. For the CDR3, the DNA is TGTGCCAGCAGCTTGCTCTCCACCGGGGAGCTGTTTTTT.

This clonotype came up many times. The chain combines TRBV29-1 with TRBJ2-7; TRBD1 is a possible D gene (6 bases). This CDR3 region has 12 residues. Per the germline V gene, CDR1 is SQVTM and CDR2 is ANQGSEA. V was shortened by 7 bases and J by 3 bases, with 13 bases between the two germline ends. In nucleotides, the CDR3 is TGCAGCGCACTAGGGGGAGACTACGAGCAGTACTTC. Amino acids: CSALGGDYEQYF.

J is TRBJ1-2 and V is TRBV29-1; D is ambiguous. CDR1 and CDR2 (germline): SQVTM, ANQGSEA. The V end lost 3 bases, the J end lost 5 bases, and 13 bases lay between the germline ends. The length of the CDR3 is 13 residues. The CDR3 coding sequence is TGCAGCGTTGAGGCAGATACGCAGTATGGCTACACCTTC. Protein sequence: CSVEADTQYGYTF.

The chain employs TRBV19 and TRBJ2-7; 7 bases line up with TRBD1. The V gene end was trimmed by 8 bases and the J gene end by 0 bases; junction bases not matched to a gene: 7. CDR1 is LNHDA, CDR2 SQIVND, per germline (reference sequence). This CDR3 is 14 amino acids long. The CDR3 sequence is CASSQGEYSYEQYF. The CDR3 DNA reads TGTGCCAGTTCCCAGGGGGAGTACTCCTACGAGCAGTACTTC.

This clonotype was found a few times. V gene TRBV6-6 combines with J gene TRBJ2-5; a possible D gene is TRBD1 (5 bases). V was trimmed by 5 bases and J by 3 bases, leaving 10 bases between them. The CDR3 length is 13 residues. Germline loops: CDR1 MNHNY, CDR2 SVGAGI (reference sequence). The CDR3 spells CASSPGFEETQYF. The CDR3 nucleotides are TGTGCCAGCAGTCCAGGGTTCGAAGAGACCCAGTACTTC.

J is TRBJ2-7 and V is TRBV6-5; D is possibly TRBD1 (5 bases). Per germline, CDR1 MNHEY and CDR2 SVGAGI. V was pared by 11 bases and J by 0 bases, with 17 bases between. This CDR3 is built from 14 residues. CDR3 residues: CACRRQDISYEQYF. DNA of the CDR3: TGTGCCTGCCGACGCCAGGACATCTCCTACGAGCAGTACTTC.

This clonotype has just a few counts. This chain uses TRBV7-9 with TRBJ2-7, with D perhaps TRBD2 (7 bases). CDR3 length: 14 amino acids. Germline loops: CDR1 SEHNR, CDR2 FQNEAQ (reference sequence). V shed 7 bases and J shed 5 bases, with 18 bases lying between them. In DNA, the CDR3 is TGTGCCAGCATCCCTGGGGGGGGCTTCCACGAGCAGTACTTC. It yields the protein CASIPGGGFHEQYF.

CDR3 in DNA: TGTGCCAGCAGCCACTGGGACAGAACCTACGAGCAGTACTTC. Translated: CASSHWDRTYEQYF. The chain is built from TRBV14 and TRBJ2-7; the match to TRBD1 covers 7 bases. CDR1 and CDR2 (germline): SGHDN, FVKESK. The CDR3 consists of 14 residues. The J segment lost 2 bases and the V segment lost 3 bases, leaving 4 bases of the junction unmatched. Combining the CDR3 with reference TRBV14 and TRBJ2-7 gives the whole variable domain EAGVTQFPSHSVIEKGQTVTLRCDPISGHDNLYWYRRVMGKEIKFLLHFVKESKQDESGMPNNRFLAERTGGTYSTLKVQPAELEDSGVYFCASSHWDRTYEQYFGPGTRLTVT.

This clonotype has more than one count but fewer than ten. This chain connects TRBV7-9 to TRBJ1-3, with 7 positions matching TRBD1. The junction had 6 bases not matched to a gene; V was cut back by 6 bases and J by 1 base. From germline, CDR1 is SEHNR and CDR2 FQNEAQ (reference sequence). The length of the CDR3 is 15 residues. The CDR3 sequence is CASRMDRSSGNTIYF. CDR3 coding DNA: TGTGCCAGCAGAATGGACAGGTCGTCTGGAAACACCATATATTTT. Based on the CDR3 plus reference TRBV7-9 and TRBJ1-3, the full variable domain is DTGVSQNPRHKITKRGQNVTFRCDPISEHNRLYWYRQTLGQGPEFLTYFQNEAQLEKSRLLSDRFSAERPKGSFSTLEIQRTEQGDSAMYLCASRMDRSSGNTIYFGEGSWLTVV.

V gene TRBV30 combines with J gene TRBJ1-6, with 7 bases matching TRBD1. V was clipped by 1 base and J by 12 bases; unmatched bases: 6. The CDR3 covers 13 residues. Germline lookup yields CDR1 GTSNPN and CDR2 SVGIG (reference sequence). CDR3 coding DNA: TGTGCCTGGAGTGGACAGGGTTCGTTACCCCTCCACTTT. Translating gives CAWSGQGSLPLHF.